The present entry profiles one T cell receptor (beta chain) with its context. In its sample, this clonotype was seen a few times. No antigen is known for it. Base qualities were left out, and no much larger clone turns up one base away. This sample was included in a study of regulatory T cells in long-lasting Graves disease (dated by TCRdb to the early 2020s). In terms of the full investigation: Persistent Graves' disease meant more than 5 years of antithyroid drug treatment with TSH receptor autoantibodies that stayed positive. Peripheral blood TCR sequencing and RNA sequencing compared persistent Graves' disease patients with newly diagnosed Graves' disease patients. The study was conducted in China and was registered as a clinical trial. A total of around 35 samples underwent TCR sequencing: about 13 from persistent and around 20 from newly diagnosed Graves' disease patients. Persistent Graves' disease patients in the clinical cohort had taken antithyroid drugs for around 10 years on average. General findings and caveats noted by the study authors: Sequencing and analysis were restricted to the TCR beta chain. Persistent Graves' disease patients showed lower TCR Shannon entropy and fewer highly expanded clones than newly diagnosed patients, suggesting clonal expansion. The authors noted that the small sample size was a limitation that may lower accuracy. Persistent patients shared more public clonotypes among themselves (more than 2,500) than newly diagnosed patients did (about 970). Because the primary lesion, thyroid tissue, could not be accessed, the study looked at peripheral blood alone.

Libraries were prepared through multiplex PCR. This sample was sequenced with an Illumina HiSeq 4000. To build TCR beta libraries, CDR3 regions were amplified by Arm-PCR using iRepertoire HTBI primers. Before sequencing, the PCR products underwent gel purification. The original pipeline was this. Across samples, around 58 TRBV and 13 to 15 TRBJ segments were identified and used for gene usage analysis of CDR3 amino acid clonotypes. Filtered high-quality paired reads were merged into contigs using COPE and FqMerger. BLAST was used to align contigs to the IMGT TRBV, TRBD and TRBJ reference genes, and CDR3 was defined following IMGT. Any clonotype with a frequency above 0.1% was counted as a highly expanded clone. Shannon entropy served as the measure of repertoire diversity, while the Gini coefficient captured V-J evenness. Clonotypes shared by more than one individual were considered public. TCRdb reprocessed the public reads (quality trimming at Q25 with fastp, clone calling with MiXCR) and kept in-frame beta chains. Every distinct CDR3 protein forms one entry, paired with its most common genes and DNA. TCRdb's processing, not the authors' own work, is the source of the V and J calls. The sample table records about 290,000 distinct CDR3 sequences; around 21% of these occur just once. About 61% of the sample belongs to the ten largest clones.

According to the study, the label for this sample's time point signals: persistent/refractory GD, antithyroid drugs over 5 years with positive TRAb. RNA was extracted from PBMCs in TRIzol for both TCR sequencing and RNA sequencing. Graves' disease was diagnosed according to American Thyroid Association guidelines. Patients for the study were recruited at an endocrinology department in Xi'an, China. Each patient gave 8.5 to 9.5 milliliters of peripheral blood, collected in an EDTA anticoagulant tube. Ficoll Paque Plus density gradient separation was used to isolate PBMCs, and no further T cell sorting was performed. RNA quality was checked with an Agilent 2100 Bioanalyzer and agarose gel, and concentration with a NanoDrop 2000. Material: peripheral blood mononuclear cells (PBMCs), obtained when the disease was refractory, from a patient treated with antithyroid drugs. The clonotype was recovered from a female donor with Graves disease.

The CDR3 has the sequence CASSVDKQETQYF. In nucleotide form, the sequence is TGTGCCAGCAGTGTAGACAAACAAGAGACCCAGTACTTC. Recombination connected TRBV6-1 to TRBJ2-5; the D segment cannot be called with confidence. Counted from cysteine to phenylalanine, this CDR3 has 13 amino acids. Only CDR3 DNA remains: 39 bases, in frame from the first base. CDR1 and CDR2 (MNHNS, SASEGT) derive from the germline V gene. The V end loses 4 bases and the J end loses 2 bases, and a stretch of 8 bases separates them.